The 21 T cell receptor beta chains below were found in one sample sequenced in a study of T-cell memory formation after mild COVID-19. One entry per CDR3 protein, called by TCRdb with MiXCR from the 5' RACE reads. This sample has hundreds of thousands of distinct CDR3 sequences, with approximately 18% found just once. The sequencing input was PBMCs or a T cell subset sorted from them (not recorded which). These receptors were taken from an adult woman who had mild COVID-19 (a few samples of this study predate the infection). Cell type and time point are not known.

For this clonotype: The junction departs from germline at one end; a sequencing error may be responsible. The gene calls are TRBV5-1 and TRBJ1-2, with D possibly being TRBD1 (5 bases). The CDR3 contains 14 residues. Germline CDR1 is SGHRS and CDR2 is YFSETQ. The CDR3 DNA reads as TGCGCCAACAGCCCGGATGGGGGGGATTATGGCTACACCTTC. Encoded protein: CANSPDGGDYGYTF. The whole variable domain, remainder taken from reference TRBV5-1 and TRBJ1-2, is KAGVTQTPRYLIKTRGQQVTLSCSPISGHRSVSWYQQTPGQGLQFLFEYFSETQRNKGNFPGRFSGRQFSNSRSEMNVSTLELGDSALYLCANSPDGGDYGYTFGSGTRLTVV.

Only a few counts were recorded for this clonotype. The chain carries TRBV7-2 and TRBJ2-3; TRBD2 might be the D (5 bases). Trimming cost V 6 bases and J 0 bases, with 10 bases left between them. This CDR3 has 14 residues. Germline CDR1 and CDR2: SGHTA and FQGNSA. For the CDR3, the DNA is TGTGCCAGCAGGAGTGGACTTAGCACAGATACGCAGTATTTT. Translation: CASRSGLSTDTQYF.

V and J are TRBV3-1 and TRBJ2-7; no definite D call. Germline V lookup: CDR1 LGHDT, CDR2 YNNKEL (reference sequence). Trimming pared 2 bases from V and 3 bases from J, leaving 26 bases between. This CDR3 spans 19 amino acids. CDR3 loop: CASSQYGTARSTQFYEQYF. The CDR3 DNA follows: TGTGCCAGCAGCCAATATGGAACTGCCAGGTCGACCCAGTTCTACGAGCAGTACTTC.

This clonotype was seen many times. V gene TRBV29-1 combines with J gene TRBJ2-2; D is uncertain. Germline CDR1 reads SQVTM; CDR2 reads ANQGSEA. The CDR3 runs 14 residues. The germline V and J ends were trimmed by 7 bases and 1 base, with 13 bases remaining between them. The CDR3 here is CSARKEVNTGELFF. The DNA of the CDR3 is TGCAGCGCCCGAAAAGAGGTGAACACCGGGGAGCTGTTTTTT.

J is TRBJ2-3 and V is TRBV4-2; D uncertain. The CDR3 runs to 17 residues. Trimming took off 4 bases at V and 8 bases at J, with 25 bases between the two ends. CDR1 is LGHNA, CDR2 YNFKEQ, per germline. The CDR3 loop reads CASSPPPFQDLFPTQYF. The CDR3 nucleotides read TGTGCCAGCAGCCCCCCTCCCTTCCAGGACCTTTTCCCTACGCAGTATTTT.

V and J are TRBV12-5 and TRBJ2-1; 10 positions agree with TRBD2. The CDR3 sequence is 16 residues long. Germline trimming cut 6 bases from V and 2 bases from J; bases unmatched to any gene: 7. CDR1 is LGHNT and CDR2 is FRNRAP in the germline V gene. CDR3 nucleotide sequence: TGTGCTAGTGGCCCCGACGGGACTAGCGCCTACAATGAGCAGTTCTTC. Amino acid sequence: CASGPDGTSAYNEQFF.

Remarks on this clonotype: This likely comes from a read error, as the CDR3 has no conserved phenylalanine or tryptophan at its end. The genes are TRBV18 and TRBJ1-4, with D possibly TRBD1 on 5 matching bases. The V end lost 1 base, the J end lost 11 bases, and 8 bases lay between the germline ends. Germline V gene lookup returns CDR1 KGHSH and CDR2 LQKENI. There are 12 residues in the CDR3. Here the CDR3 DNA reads TGTGCCAGCTCACCACGCCGGGACAAACTGTTTCTT. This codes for CASSPRRDKLFL.

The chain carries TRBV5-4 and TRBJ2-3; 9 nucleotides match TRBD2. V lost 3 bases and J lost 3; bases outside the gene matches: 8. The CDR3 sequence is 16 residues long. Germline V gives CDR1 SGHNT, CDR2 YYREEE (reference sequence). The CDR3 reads CASSWGSSGATDTQYF. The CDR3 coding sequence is TGTGCCAGCAGCTGGGGTTCTAGCGGGGCAACAGATACGCAGTATTTT.

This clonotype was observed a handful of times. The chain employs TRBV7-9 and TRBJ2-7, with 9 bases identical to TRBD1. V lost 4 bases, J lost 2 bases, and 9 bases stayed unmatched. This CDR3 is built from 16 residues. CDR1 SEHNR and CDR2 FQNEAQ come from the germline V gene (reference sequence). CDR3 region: CASSWTGQGRTYEQYF. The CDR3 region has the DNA TGTGCCAGCAGCTGGACTGGACAGGGGAGGACCTACGAGCAGTACTTC.

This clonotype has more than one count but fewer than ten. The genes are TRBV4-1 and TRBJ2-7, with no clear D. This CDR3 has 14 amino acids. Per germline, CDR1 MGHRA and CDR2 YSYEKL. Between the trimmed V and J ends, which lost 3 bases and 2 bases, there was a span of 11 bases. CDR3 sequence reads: CASSHPQTTYEQYF. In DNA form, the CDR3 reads TGCGCCAGCAGCCACCCGCAGACAACCTACGAGCAGTACTTC.

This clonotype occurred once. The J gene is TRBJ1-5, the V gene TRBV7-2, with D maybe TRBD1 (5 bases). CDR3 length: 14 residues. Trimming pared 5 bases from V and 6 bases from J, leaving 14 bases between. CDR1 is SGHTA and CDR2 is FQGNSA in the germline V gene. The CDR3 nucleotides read TGTGCCAGCAGCCGACGGCAGGGCGGTCAGCCCCAGCATTTT. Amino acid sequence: CASSRRQGGQPQHF.

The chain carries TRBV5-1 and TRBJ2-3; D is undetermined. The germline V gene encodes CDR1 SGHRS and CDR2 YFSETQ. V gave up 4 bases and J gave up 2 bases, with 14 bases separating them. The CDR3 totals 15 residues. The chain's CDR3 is CASSLVVGITDTQYF. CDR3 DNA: TGCGCCAGCAGCCTTGTGGTAGGGATCACAGATACGCAGTATTTT.

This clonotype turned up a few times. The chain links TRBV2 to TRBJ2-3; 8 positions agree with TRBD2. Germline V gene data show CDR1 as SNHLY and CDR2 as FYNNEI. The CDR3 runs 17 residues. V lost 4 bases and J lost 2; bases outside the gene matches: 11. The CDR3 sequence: CASSVVLAGTLTDTQYF. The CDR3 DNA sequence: TGTGCCAGCAGTGTCGTCTTAGCGGGGACCCTCACAGATACGCAGTATTTT.

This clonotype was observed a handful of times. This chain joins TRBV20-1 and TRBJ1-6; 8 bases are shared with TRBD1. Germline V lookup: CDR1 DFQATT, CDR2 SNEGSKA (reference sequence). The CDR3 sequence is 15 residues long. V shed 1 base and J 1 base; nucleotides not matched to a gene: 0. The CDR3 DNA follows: TGCAGTGCTAGAGGACAGGGGTCCTATAATTCACCCCTCCACTTT. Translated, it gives CSARGQGSYNSPLHF.

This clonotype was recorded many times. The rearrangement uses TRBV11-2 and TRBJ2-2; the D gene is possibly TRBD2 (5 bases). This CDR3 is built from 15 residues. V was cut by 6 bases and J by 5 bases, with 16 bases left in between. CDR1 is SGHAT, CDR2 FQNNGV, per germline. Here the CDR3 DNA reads TGTGCCAGCAGTTCCGGACTTCGTCGGACCGGGGAGCTGTTTTTT. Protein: CASSSGLRRTGELFF.

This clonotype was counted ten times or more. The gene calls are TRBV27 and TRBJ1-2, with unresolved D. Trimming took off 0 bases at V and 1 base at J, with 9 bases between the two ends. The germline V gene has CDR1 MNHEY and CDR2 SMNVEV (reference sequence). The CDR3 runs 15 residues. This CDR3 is CASSLSLPINYGYTF. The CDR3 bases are TGTGCCAGCAGTTTATCGCTCCCAATTAACTATGGCTACACCTTC.

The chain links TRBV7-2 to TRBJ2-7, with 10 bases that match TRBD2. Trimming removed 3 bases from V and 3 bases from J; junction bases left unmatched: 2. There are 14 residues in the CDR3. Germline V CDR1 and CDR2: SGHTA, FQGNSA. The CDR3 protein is CASSLSGGDYEQYV. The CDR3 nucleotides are TGTGCCAGCAGCTTGAGCGGGGGGGACTACGAGCAGTACGTC.

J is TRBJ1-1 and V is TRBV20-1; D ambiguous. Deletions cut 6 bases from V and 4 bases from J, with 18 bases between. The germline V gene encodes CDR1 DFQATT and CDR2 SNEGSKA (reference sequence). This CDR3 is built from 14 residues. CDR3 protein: CSAPGRPKGTEAFF. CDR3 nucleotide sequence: TGCAGTGCGCCCGGGAGACCAAAAGGCACTGAAGCTTTCTTT.

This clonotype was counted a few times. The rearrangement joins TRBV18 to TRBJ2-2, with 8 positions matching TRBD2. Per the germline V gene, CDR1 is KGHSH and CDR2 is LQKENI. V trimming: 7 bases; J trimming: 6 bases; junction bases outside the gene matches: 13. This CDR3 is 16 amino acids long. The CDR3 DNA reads TGTGCCAGCTTGAGTCGCCGCGGGGGGCACCCCGGGGAGCTGTTTTTT. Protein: CASLSRRGGHPGELFF. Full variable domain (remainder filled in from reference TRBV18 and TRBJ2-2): NAGVMQNPRHLVRRRGQEARLRCSPMKGHSHVYWYRQLPEEGLKFMVYLQKENIIDESGMPKERFSAEFPKEGPSILRIQQVVRGDSAAYFCASLSRRGGHPGELFFGEGSRLTVL.

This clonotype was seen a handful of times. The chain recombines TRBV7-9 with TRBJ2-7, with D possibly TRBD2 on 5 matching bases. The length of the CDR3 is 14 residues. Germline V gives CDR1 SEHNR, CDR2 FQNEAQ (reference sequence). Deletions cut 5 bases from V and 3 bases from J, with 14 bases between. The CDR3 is CASSKGDYGYEQYF. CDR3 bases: TGTGCCAGCAGCAAGGGAGACTACGGCTACGAGCAGTACTTC.

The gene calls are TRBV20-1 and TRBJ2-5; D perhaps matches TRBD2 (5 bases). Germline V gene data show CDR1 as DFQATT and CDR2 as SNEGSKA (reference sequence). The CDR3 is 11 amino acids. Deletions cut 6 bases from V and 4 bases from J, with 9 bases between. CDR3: CSARAVETQYF. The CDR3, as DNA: TGCAGTGCGCGAGCGGTAGAGACCCAGTACTTC.